A selection of T cell receptor beta chains follows, all from one sample in a study of OX40 agonist ivuxolimab in advanced cancers. Using immunoSEQ multiplex PCR, the repertoire was profiled, and TCRdb retains in-frame clones only, with some absent. The sample carries around 72,000 clones, roughly 89% recorded once. This sample comprised CD4+ or CD8+ T cells sorted from blood, obtained in a trial of the OX40 agonist ivuxolimab. These receptors originate from an adult with an advanced solid tumor such as melanoma, head and neck, liver or kidney cancer. Each CDR3 is given with its conserved first and last residue. A D gene is named only where the DNA matches it firmly. Expanded clones are given a class, and other clones once, few, many or no size at all.

TRBJ1-1 | NA | NA | TRBV2 | CASSTSQKGEAFF | TGTGCCAGCAGTACTAGCCAGAAGGGTGAAGCTTTCTTT
TRBJ2-7 | NA | once | TRBV19 | CASSSYYEQYF | TGTGCCAGTAGTTCCTACTACGAGCAGTACTTC
TRBJ1-4 | NA | NA | TRBV7-8 | CASSLFAGVAEKLFF | TGTGCCAGCAGCTTATTCGCAGGGGTTGCTGAAAAACTGTTTTTT
TRBJ1-2 | NA | NA | TRBV14 | CASSQDRVFNYGYTF | TGTGCCAGCAGCCAAGACAGGGTTTTTAACTATGGCTACACCTTC
TRBJ2-7 | NA | once | TRBV7-2 | CASSPGRAYSYEQYF | TGTGCCAGCAGCCCCGGTAGGGCGTACTCCTACGAGCAGTACTTC
TRBJ2-7 | TRBD1 | NA | TRBV10-3 | CAISAGQGAIHEQYF | TGTGCCATCAGTGCGGGTCAGGGGGCGATACACGAGCAGTACTTC
TRBJ2-7 | NA | NA | TRBV5-1 | CASSSQGHSSYEQYF | TGCGCCAGCAGCTCTCAGGGGCACAGCTCCTACGAGCAGTACTTC
TRBJ2-7 | TRBD1 | few | TRBV15 | CATSRGGTGNEQYF | TGTGCCACCAGCAGAGGGGGGACAGGTAACGAGCAGTACTTC
TRBJ2-5 | NA | NA | TRBV19 | CASSMVGAETQYF | TGTGCCAGTAGTATGGTAGGGGCGGAGACCCAGTACTTC
TRBJ2-7 | TRBD1 | NA | TRBV18 | CASSPRQGSAYEQYF | TGTGCCAGCTCACCTAGACAGGGGTCCGCCTACGAGCAGTACTTC
TRBJ2-7 | NA | NA | TRBV7-9 | CASSFMGGWSYEQYF | TGCGCCAGCAGCTTCATGGGGGGCTGGTCCTACGAGCAGTACTTC
TRBJ1-6 | NA | NA | TRBV2 | CASSALGQVNSPLHF | TGTGCCAGCAGTGCACTGGGTCAGGTTAATTCACCCCTCCACTTT
TRBJ2-7 | TRBD1 | NA | TRBV6-5 | CASSYRPGQRYEQYF | TGTGCCAGCAGTTACCGACCGGGACAGAGATACGAGCAGTACTTC
TRBJ2-1 | NA | NA | TRBV5-4 | CASSPPGGAAYNEQFF | TGTGCCAGCAGCCCCCCTGGGGGGGCCGCTTACAATGAGCAGTTCTTC
TRBJ1-5 | NA | NA | TRBV28 | CASSLQTNQPQHF | TGTGCCAGCAGTTTGCAGACCAATCAGCCCCAGCATTTT
TRBJ2-7 | TRBD2 | once | TRBV6-6 | CASTLGLAVYYEQYF | TGTGCCAGCACCTTAGGGCTAGCGGTATACTACGAGCAGTACTTC
TRBJ2-7 | NA | NA | TRBV6-5 | CASRREGSYEQYF | TGTGCCAGCAGGCGCGAGGGATCCTACGAGCAGTACTTC
TRBJ2-7 | NA | NA | TRBV19 | CASRAGEANNEQYF | TGTGCCAGTAGAGCAGGGGAAGCGAACAACGAGCAGTACTTC
TRBJ1-6 | NA | NA | TRBV5-1 | CASSSLGGSLDYLHF | TGCGCCAGCAGCTCCTTAGGGGGGAGTCTCGACTACCTCCACTTT
TRBJ2-5 | TRBD1 | NA | TRBV7-9 | CASSFTGGETQYF | TGTGCCAGCAGCTTCACAGGGGGAGAGACCCAGTACTTC
TRBJ1-5 | NA | NA | TRBV10-3 | CAISESWTVSNQPQHF | TGTGCCATCAGTGAGTCTTGGACTGTGAGCAATCAGCCCCAGCATTTT
TRBJ1-6 | NA | NA | TRBV4-1 | CASSQLSALYNSPLHF | TGCGCCAGCAGCCAATTGAGTGCCCTCTATAATTCACCCCTCCACTTT
TRBJ2-3 | TRBD2 | NA | TRBV28 | CASSFRGRALDTQYF | TGTGCCAGCAGTTTCCGCGGGAGAGCCTTGGATACGCAGTATTTT
TRBJ1-5 | NA | once | TRBV6-1 | CASSFQGEFNQPQHF | TGTGCCAGCAGTTTTCAGGGAGAATTCAATCAGCCCCAGCATTTT
TRBJ2-3 | TRBD2 | NA | TRBV5-1 | CASSLSLAGVADTQYF | TGCGCCAGCAGCTTGTCACTAGCGGGAGTGGCAGATACGCAGTATTTT
TRBJ1-2 | NA | once | TRBV5-6 | CASSEGDYGYTF | TGTGCCAGCAGCGAGGGGGATTATGGCTACACCTTC
TRBJ1-2 | NA | NA | TRBV7-2 | CASSLPPDTYGYTF | TGTGCCAGCAGCTTGCCTCCTGACACGTATGGCTACACCTTC
TRBJ1-5 | NA | NA | TRBV6-1 | CASRAWGSRQPQHF | TGTGCCAGCAGGGCTTGGGGGTCTAGGCAGCCCCAGCATTTT
TRBJ2-3 | TRBD2 | NA | TRBV5-1 | CASSLGLAGGSPNTQYF | TGCGCCAGCAGCTTGGGGTTGGCGGGGGGATCACCCAATACGCAGTATTTT
TRBJ2-5 | NA | NA | TRBV6-6 | CASSSSGETQYF | TGTGCCAGCAGTTCGTCAGGGGAGACCCAGTACTTC
TRBJ2-5 | NA | NA | TRBV4-2 | CASSQSGGPRETQYF | TGTGCCAGCAGCCAATCCGGGGGGCCCCGGGAGACCCAGTACTTC
TRBJ1-6 | NA | NA | TRBV29-1 | CGFRWGNSPLHF | TGCGGATTCCGGTGGGGCAATTCACCCCTCCACTTT
TRBJ2-1 | TRBD2 | once | TRBV9 | CASSAKGLVINEQFF | TGTGCCAGCAGCGCCAAGGGACTAGTGATAAATGAGCAGTTCTTC
TRBJ2-2 | NA | NA | TRBV2 | CASTGDTGELFF | TGTGCCAGCACGGGGGACACCGGGGAGCTGTTTTTT
TRBJ1-2 | NA | NA | TRBV28 | CASSSRGTANYGYTF | TGTGCCAGCAGCTCCCGAGGTACCGCTAACTATGGCTACACCTTC
TRBJ2-3 | TRBD1 | NA | TRBV4-1 | CASSQDQTGEPLWGSTDTQYF | TGCGCCAGCAGCCAAGATCAGACAGGGGAGCCCCTTTGGGGGAGCACAGATACGCAGTATTTT
TRBJ2-7 | NA | NA | TRBV7-3 | CASSSPGSPSYEQYF | TGTGCCAGCAGCTCGCCCGGGAGTCCAAGCTACGAGCAGTACTTC
TRBJ2-3 | NA | NA | TRBV5-1 | CASSFSPPDTQYF | TGCGCCAGCAGCTTTTCACCACCAGATACGCAGTATTTT
TRBJ1-6 | NA | NA | TRBV5-1 | CASSLDSHSPLHF | TGCGCCAGCAGCTTGGACAGCCATTCACCCCTCCACTTT
TRBJ2-1 | TRBD2 | few | TRBV9 | CASSQTSGIYNEQFF | TGTGCCAGCAGCCAGACTAGCGGGATATACAATGAGCAGTTCTTC
TRBJ2-3 | NA | NA | TRBV5-1 | CASSLSGPPTHGDTQYF | TGCGCCAGCAGCCTGTCCGGGCCCCCCACACACGGGGATACGCAGTATTTT
TRBJ2-7 | NA | NA | TRBV28 | CASSLAAEGGYEQYF | TGTGCCAGCAGTTTAGCGGCGGAGGGTGGTTACGAGCAGTACTTC
TRBJ2-6 | NA | NA | TRBV19 | CASSWKVAGANVLTF | TGTGCCAGTAGTTGGAAGGTTGCTGGGGCCAACGTCCTGACTTTC
TRBJ2-1 | NA | NA | TRBV4-1 | CASSQVDLVTYNEQFF | TGCGCCAGCAGCCAAGTGGACCTCGTAACCTACAATGAGCAGTTCTTC
TRBJ2-1 | TRBD1 | NA | TRBV6-6 | CASSWGQTYNEQFF | TGTGCCAGCAGTTGGGGACAGACTTACAATGAGCAGTTCTTC
TRBJ2-3 | TRBD2 | NA | TRBV6-5 | CASSKRENTDTQYF | TGTGCCAGCAGTAAGCGGGAGAACACAGATACGCAGTATTTT
TRBJ1-1 | NA | NA | TRBV6-6 | CASSAGHGYEAFF | TGTGCCAGCAGCGCGGGCCATGGCTATGAAGCTTTCTTT
TRBJ2-7 | NA | NA | TRBV7-3 | CASSHKGAHSYEQYF | TGTGCCAGCAGCCATAAAGGTGCACACTCCTACGAGCAGTACTTC
TRBJ2-7 | NA | NA | TRBV6-1 | CASSNRDNYEQYF | TGTGCCAGCAGTAACCGGGACAACTACGAGCAGTACTTC
TRBJ2-4 | NA | NA | TRBV5-4 | CASSSMTEAKNIQYF | TGTGCCAGCAGCTCCATGACAGAGGCCAAAAACATTCAGTACTTC